The 8 T cell receptor beta chains reported below all come from one sample, sequenced in a study of cytomegalovirus exposure and HLA in healthy donors. 60 Vbeta and 13 Jbeta primers were used in PCR. The repertoire was sequenced with immunoSEQ multiplex PCR; TCRdb's copy has only in-frame clones and lacks some. The sample lists approximately 180,000 clones, 81% seen once, with more than 1.5% in the top ten. Source material: PBMCs. Every receptor here comes from a man aged 18-30 years in good health and CMV-seronegative.

This clone was counted a single time. The chain combines TRBV7-6 with TRBJ1-6, with D tentatively TRBD1 (5 bases). Germline CDR1 and CDR2: SGHVS and FNYEAQ. This CDR3 contains 13 residues. The V end was cut by 4 bases, the J end by 7 bases, with 8 bases between. CDR3: CASSSGQNSPLHF. CDR3 DNA sequence: TGTGCCAGCAGCTCAGGACAAAATTCACCCCTCCACTTT. Supplemented by reference TRBV7-6 and TRBJ1-6, the full variable domain reads GAGVSQSPRYKVTKRGQDVALRCDPISGHVSLYWYRQALGQGPEFLTYFNYEAQQDKSGLPNDRFSAERPEGSISTLTIQRTEQRDSAMYRCASSSGQNSPLHFGNGTRLTVT.

The CDR3 reads CASSSRQGEAYEQYF. The CDR3 DNA is TGCGCCAGCAGCTCCCGGCAGGGGGAAGCCTACGAGCAGTACTTC. V and J are TRBV5-1 and TRBJ2-7, with 7 bases matching TRBD1. The CDR3 has 15 amino acids. The ends lost 3 bases at V and 2 bases at J; junction bases unmatched: 8. Germline V CDR1 and CDR2: SGHRS, YFSETQ.

The chain uses TRBV20-1 and TRBJ2-7; D is unclear. V lost 5 bases, J lost 4 bases, and 6 bases lay in between. The CDR3 length is 10 residues. The germline gives CDR1 DFQATT, CDR2 SNEGSKA (reference sequence). In DNA form, the CDR3 reads TGCAGTGCTGAGGCGTACGAGCAGTACTTC. Protein product: CSAEAYEQYF.

The V gene is TRBV5-1, the J gene TRBJ1-1; 7 bases match TRBD1. CDR3 length equals 14 residues. V lost 0 bases and J lost 5; bases outside the gene matches: 4. Germline lookup yields CDR1 SGHRS and CDR2 YFSETQ. This chain's CDR3 is CASSLGQGTTEAFF. CDR3 nucleotides: TGCGCCAGCAGCTTGGGACAGGGAACAACTGAAGCTTTCTTT.

The table lists this clone with a few counts. The rearrangement links TRBV28 to TRBJ1-4, with 7 bases lining up with TRBD1. Germline V gene lookup returns CDR1 MDHEN and CDR2 SYDVKM. This CDR3 has 15 residues. V gave up 6 bases and J gave up 7 bases; unmatched junction bases: 11. CDR3 in DNA: TGTGCCAGCAGCACCCTAGCAGGGGGGACTGAAAAACTGTTTTTT. Its protein product is CASSTLAGGTEKLFF.

The chain uses TRBV27 and TRBJ2-1; 13 nucleotides match TRBD2. This CDR3 has 18 residues. CDR1 is MNHEY and CDR2 is SMNVEV in the germline V gene (reference sequence). Trimming took 5 bases from V and 1 from J; bases not matched to a gene: 8. CDR3 amino acids: CASSPRTSGRSSYNEQFF. In nucleotides, the CDR3 is TGTGCCAGCAGTCCCCGGACTAGCGGGAGAAGTTCCTACAATGAGCAGTTCTTC.

The chain employs TRBV5-4 and TRBJ1-1; 7 positions agree with TRBD1. The trim removed 2 bases at V and 2 bases at J, leaving 6 bases unmatched. Germline CDR1 is SGHNT and CDR2 is YYREEE (reference sequence). CDR3 length equals 15 residues. This chain's CDR3 is CASSFRTGSNTEAFF. In DNA, the CDR3 is TGTGCCAGCAGCTTTAGGACAGGATCAAACACTGAAGCTTTCTTT.

In nucleotides, the CDR3 is TGTGCCAGCTCGCCCAGGACTAGCGGGTTGAACACCGGGGAGCTGTTTTTT. Translating it yields CASSPRTSGLNTGELFF. The J gene is TRBJ2-2, the V gene TRBV18; TRBD2 matches at 11 bases. CDR1 and CDR2 (germline): KGHSH, LQKENI. V lost 6 bases, J lost 1 base, and 7 bases stayed unmatched. The CDR3 totals 17 residues. Based on the CDR3 plus reference TRBV18 and TRBJ2-2, the full variable domain is NAGVMQNPRHLVRRRGQEARLRCSPMKGHSHVYWYRQLPEEGLKFMVYLQKENIIDESGMPKERFSAEFPKEGPSILRIQQVVRGDSAAYFCASSPRTSGLNTGELFFGEGSRLTVL.